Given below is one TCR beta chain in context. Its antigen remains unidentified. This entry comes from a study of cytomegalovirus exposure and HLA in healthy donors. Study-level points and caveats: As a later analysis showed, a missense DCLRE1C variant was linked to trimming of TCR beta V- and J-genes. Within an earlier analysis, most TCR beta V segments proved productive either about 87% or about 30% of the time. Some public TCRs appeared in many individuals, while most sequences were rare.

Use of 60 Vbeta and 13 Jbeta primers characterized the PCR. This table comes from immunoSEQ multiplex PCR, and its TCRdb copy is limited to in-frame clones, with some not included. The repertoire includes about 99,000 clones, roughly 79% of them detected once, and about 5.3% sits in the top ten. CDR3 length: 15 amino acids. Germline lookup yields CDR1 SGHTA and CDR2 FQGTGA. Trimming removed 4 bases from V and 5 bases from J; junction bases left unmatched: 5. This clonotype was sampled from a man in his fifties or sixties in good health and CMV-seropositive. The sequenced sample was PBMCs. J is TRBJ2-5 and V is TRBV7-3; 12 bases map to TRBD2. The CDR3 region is CASSSLAGGPETQYF. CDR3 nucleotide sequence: TGTGCCAGCAGCTCCCTAGCGGGGGGGCCGGAGACCCAGTACTTC.